This TCR beta chain was obtained from a study of PD-1 blockade in classical Hodgkin lymphoma. Details on this clone: Its antigen is undetermined.

CDR3 size: 15 residues. Between the trimmed V and J ends, which lost 5 bases and 0 bases, there was a span of 13 bases. Germline lookup yields CDR1 MNHNS and CDR2 SASEGT. Some clones are missing from TCRdb's copy, which holds only in-frame ones; the method was immunoSEQ multiplex PCR. The repertoire consists of approximately 35,000 clones, with roughly 90% occurring once and the leading ten covering about 0.22%. The time point: newly diagnosed, previously untreated cHL patient sample. With magnetic negative selection, CD4+ T cells were purified from PBMCs that had been thawed. Untreated, newly diagnosed classical Hodgkin lymphoma PBMCs were used for comparison. General observations from the study: Newly diagnosed patients were reported to exhibit reduced baseline TCR diversity relative to healthy donors. Repertoire differences have undefined causes, possibly disease activity or prior therapy.

Sequencing used CD4+ T cells from blood. This rearrangement joins TRBV6-1 to TRBJ1-2; TRBD1 is a possible D gene (5 bases). The receptor was isolated from a human donor with classical Hodgkin lymphoma. CDR3 DNA sequence: TGTGCCAGCAGTCCAGGGTTTTTCTCTAACTATGGCTACACCTTC. It encodes CASSPGFFSNYGYTF.